This T cell receptor beta chain was sequenced for a study of cytomegalovirus exposure and HLA in healthy donors. Study-level results: HLA alleles showed associations with around 15,000 TCR beta sequences in a later analysis, at a 0.05 false discovery rate. Cytomegalovirus-associated status was assigned to 164 TCR beta chains. Researchers had no immune exposure information except CMV serostatus available.

Note on this clone: As yet, its antigen is unknown.

Germline V gene sequence: CDR1 PRHDT, CDR2 FYEKMQ (reference sequence). The CDR3 is 12 amino acids. V was shortened by 5 bases and J by 0 bases, with 5 bases between the two germline ends. The study ran its PCR with 60 Vbeta and 13 Jbeta primers. The assay was immunoSEQ multiplex PCR, and TCRdb's table has in-frame clones only and misses some. The repertoire holds roughly 100,000 clones, 78% seen once, with around 1.5% in the top ten. The sequenced material came from PBMCs. This receptor was obtained from a woman between 35 and 50 years old in good health and CMV-seronegative. The chain is built from TRBV13 and TRBJ2-7; D is unresolved. CDR3 sequence reads: CASSPSSYEQYF. In DNA form, the CDR3 reads TGTGCCAGCAGCCCGAGCTCCTACGAGCAGTACTTC. The full variable domain, completed using reference TRBV13 and TRBJ2-7, is AAGVIQSPRHLIKEKRETATLKCYPIPRHDTVYWYQQGPGQDPQFLISFYEKMQSDKGSIPDRFSAQQFSDYHSELNMSSLELGDSALYFCASSPSSYEQYFGPGTRLTVT.